Listed below are T cell receptor beta chains from one sample, sequenced in a study of shared clonotypes between healthy human individuals. Clones were read by immunoSEQ multiplex PCR, and TCRdb kept only the in-frame ones, dropping some. The sample has 950,000 to 1,100,000 clones, around 76% seen once. Specimen: memory CD4+ T cells sorted from blood. The receptors come from a man aged 18-30 years in good health. The CDR3 runs from the conserved cysteine through the conserved F or W. The D gene is left open where the match is weak. Not every row has a clone size; where given, it reads once, few, many or a size class.

.	TRBV11-2	TRBJ2-3	.	TGTGCCAGCAGCCGGGGAATAGATACGGATACGCAGTATTTT	CASSRGIDTDTQYF
.	TRBV5-6	TRBJ2-2	.	TGTGCCAGCAGCTTGGCCCAGTTAATAGGGGAGCTGTTTTTT	CASSLAQLIGELFF
.	TRBV29-1	TRBJ2-7	TRBD2	TGCAGCGTTTGGGAGGGAGGGAGTTACGAGCAGTACTTC	CSVWEGGSYEQYF
.	TRBV5-1	TRBJ1-1	TRBD1	TGCGCCAGCAGCTTGGCAGGGGGCGTAGGCACTGAAGCTTTCTTT	CASSLAGGVGTEAFF
.	TRBV5-4	TRBJ1-6	.	TGTGCCAGCAGCGGTAACAGAGGGAATAATTCACCCCTCCACTTT	CASSGNRGNNSPLHF
.	TRBV5-6	TRBJ2-3	TRBD1	TGTGCCAGCAGCCCCCCGGGACAGGGATGGAGCACAGATACGCAGTATTTT	CASSPPGQGWSTDTQYF
.	TRBV30	TRBJ1-5	TRBD1	TGTGCCTGGAGTCCGACAGGGAGGGATAGCAATCAGCCCCAGCATTTT	CAWSPTGRDSNQPQHF
.	TRBV7-9	TRBJ2-7	.	TGTGCCAGCAGCTCACCCCCTGGACCAATCTCATACGAGCAGTACTTC	CASSSPPGPISYEQYF
.	TRBV5-6	TRBJ1-1	.	TGTGCCAGCAGCTTAGGAACGGAGAACACTGAAGCTTTCTTT	CASSLGTENTEAFF
once	TRBV7-8	TRBJ1-2	.	TGTGCCAGCAGCCTTACGGAGGGAGGCTATGGCTACACCTTC	CASSLTEGGYGYTF
.	TRBV7-9	TRBJ1-2	TRBD1	TGCGCCAGCAGCCAACAGGGGGATTATGGCTACACCTTC	CASSQQGDYGYTF
.	TRBV4-1	TRBJ1-2	.	TGCGCCAGCAGCCAAGGGGGGACGGGGGACTATGGCTACACCTTC	CASSQGGTGDYGYTF
.	TRBV6-1	TRBJ2-7	.	TGTGCCAGCAGTGACTCGACACAGGGTGGCTACGAGCAGTACTTC	CASSDSTQGGYEQYF
.	TRBV7-2	TRBJ2-1	.	TGTGCCAGCAGCTTAGGACAAAAATACAATGAGCAGTTCTTC	CASSLGQKYNEQFF
few	TRBV19	TRBJ1-6	.	TGTGCCAGTAGTATGCGGTCCGGTAATAATTCACCCCTCCACTTT	CASSMRSGNNSPLHF
.	TRBV4-3	TRBJ2-1	.	TGCGCCAGCAGCCAAGATTCCGCCCCCAATGAGCAGTTCTTC	CASSQDSAPNEQFF
.	TRBV6-6	TRBJ1-1	.	TGTGCCAGCGCGGGTTTTTATACTGAAGCTTTCTTT	CASAGFYTEAFF
.	TRBV11-2	TRBJ2-2	.	TGTGCCAGCAGCTTCGGACACAGCACCGGGGAGCTGTTTTTT	CASSFGHSTGELFF
.	TRBV5-4	TRBJ2-7	TRBD1	TGTGCCAGCAGCCAACAGGGGAACTCCTACGAGCAGTACTTC	CASSQQGNSYEQYF
.	TRBV27	TRBJ2-3	.	TGTGCCAGCAGTCCCGCTTGGGGTCCGGGCACAGATACGCAGTATTTT	CASSPAWGPGTDTQYF
.	TRBV18	TRBJ1-1	.	TGTGCCAGCTCAGACTTCACAGGGAGGACTGAAGCTTTCTTT	CASSDFTGRTEAFF
many	TRBV11-3	TRBJ2-6	.	TGTGCCAGCAGCTTAGGTGTCTCTGGGGCCAACGTCCTGACTTTC	CASSLGVSGANVLTF
once	TRBV7-6	TRBJ1-4	.	TGTGCCAGCAGCTTAGCGCAGGGAAAGAATGAAAAACTGTTTTTT	CASSLAQGKNEKLFF
.	TRBV10-1	TRBJ2-3	TRBD2	TGCGCCAGCAGTGACGGCGGGAGAGGCACAGATACGCAGTATTTT	CASSDGGRGTDTQYF
.	TRBV5-1	TRBJ2-3	TRBD1	TGCGCCAGCAGCTTCCAACCCGGGACAGGCACAGATACGCAGTATTTT	CASSFQPGTGTDTQYF
many	TRBV5-1	TRBJ1-2	.	TGCGCCAGCAGCTTATACCCGCACGGTAACTATGGCTACACCTTC	CASSLYPHGNYGYTF
.	TRBV30	TRBJ1-2	.	TGTGCCTGGAGTGTACGGGCTGGCTACACCTTC	CAWSVRAGYTF
few	TRBV7-6	TRBJ2-5	TRBD2	TGTGCCAGCAGCATCGGGACTAGCGGTTCCCAAGAGACCCAGTACTTC	CASSIGTSGSQETQYF
.	TRBV9	TRBJ2-5	.	TGTGCCAGCAGCTGGGCGGATGGCCAAGAGACCCAGTACTTC	CASSWADGQETQYF
few	TRBV6-6	TRBJ1-5	TRBD1	TGTGCCAGCACCGGGACAGGGGGTCAGCCCCAGCATTTT	CASTGTGGQPQHF
.	TRBV6-5	TRBJ2-7	TRBD2	TGTGCCAGCAGTTACGGACTAGCGATTTACGAGCAGTACTTC	CASSYGLAIYEQYF
.	TRBV7-3	TRBJ2-2	.	TGTGCCAGCAGCGTTGAGCCTTCTGCGAACACCGGGGAGCTGTTTTTT	CASSVEPSANTGELFF
.	TRBV6-1	TRBJ1-1	.	TGTGCCAGCAGTGACAAAATGAACACTGAAGCTTTCTTT	CASSDKMNTEAFF
many	TRBV7-8	TRBJ2-7	.	TGTGCCAGCAGCTTAGTAGGTTACGAGCAGTACTTC	CASSLVGYEQYF
few	TRBV18	TRBJ1-6	.	TGTGCCAGCTCACCACAAACAGCATCACCCCTCCACTTT	CASSPQTASPLHF
.	TRBV27	TRBJ1-1	.	TGTGCCAGCAGTTTGGATGGGTTCACTGAAGCTTTCTTT	CASSLDGFTEAFF
few	TRBV4-1	TRBJ1-2	.	TGCGCCAGCAGCCAAGTTTCCTCTAACTATGGCTACACCTTC	CASSQVSSNYGYTF
.	TRBV7-2	TRBJ1-2	.	TGTGCCAGCAGCTTAGTTGGAACAGGGTATGGCTACACCTTC	CASSLVGTGYGYTF
.	TRBV10-3	TRBJ2-5	.	TGTGCCATCAGTGAGGGAAAAGGACAGTATCAAGAGACCCAGTACTTC	CAISEGKGQYQETQYF
.	TRBV19	TRBJ2-1	.	TGTGCCAGTAGGATTCAGGGAGAGCAGTTCTTC	CASRIQGEQFF
once	TRBV16	TRBJ2-6	.	TGTGCCAGCAGCCCCCCGGGCCTAAGCTCTGGGGCCAACGTCCTGACTTTC	CASSPPGLSSGANVLTF
.	TRBV14	TRBJ1-4	.	TGTGCCAGCAGCCAAGGTCGTGCCAGGGCGGGAGCTAATGAAAAACTGTTTTTT	CASSQGRARAGANEKLFF
.	TRBV7-9	TRBJ2-7	.	TGTGCCAGCAGCTTCACGGGGTACTCCTACGAGCAGTACTTC	CASSFTGYSYEQYF
.	TRBV5-1	TRBJ2-1	.	TGCGCCAGCAGTCGCCAAGGGATCGGCTTGGAGGATGAGCAGTTCTTC	CASSRQGIGLEDEQFF
.	TRBV7-2	TRBJ2-1	.	TGTGCCAGCAGCTTCGGCGGGGGCGGAGGCGTTTATGAGCAGTTCTTC	CASSFGGGGGVYEQFF
.	TRBV5-4	TRBJ2-5	TRBD1	TGTGCCAGCAGCTTAACGGGACAGGGGAAGGAGACCCAGTACTTC	CASSLTGQGKETQYF
.	TRBV4-1	TRBJ2-5	.	TGCGCCAGCAGCCAAGATTGGGTGATGGGGGAGACCCAGTACTTC	CASSQDWVMGETQYF
few	TRBV7-9	TRBJ1-5	.	TGTGCCAGCAGCTTAGGAGGTCAGCCCCAGCATTTT	CASSLGGQPQHF
.	TRBV6-5	TRBJ1-2	.	TGTGCCAGCAGAGTCGGACACTCGGAGGGCTATGGCTACACCTTC	CASRVGHSEGYGYTF
.	TRBV4-1	TRBJ2-1	TRBD2	TGCGCCAGCAGCCCGGGACTAGCGGCGTCCTACAATGAGCAGTTCTTC	CASSPGLAASYNEQFF